A selection of T cell receptor beta chains follows, all from one sample in a study of cytomegalovirus exposure and HLA in healthy donors. Repertoires were generated with immunoSEQ multiplex PCR, while TCRdb's copy carries only in-frame clones and drops some. The table for this sample gives about 200,000 clones. Sequenced sample: PBMCs. Receptors originate from a girl aged 2-10 years in good health and CMV-seropositive. CDR3s include the opening cysteine and the closing phenylalanine or tryptophan. The order of the fields is V gene, D gene, J gene, CDR3 DNA, CDR3 protein. D genes are given only for firm matches.

TRBV18	TRBD2	TRBJ2-7	TGTGCCAGCTCACCATCACTAGCGGCCTACGAGCAGTACTTC	CASSPSLAAYEQYF
TRBV28	-	TRBJ1-2	TGTGCCAGCAGGACAGACCCCTTTAGTGGCTACACCTTC	CASRTDPFSGYTF
TRBV2	-	TRBJ1-5	TGTGCCAGCAGGAGAGATTATAGCAATCAGCCCCAGCATTTT	CASRRDYSNQPQHF
TRBV6-5	TRBD2	TRBJ2-3	TGTGCCAGCAGTAGACTAGCGGGATTAACAGATACGCAGTATTTT	CASSRLAGLTDTQYF
TRBV18	TRBD2	TRBJ2-2	TGTGCCAGCTCGCCTCTCTCCGGGACTAGCGGGAGTTTCACCGGGGAGCTGTTTTTT	CASSPLSGTSGSFTGELFF
TRBV28	-	TRBJ1-1	TGTGCCAGCAGCTACAGGGTTTTCGATGAAGCTTTCTTT	CASSYRVFDEAFF
TRBV13	TRBD2	TRBJ2-3	TGTGCCAGCAGCCCCCGACTAGCGGGGATCACAGATACGCAGTATTTT	CASSPRLAGITDTQYF
TRBV6-7	TRBD2	TRBJ2-5	TGTGCCAGCAGCTACTGGACTAGCCAAGAGACCCAGTACTTC	CASSYWTSQETQYF
TRBV15	-	TRBJ1-3	TGTGCCACCAGTCAACCACAGGCAAACACCATATATTTT	CATSQPQANTIYF
TRBV10-3	-	TRBJ2-7	TGTGCCATCAGTCCCAGATCCTACGAGCAGTACTTC	CAISPRSYEQYF
TRBV11-3	TRBD1	TRBJ2-1	TGTGCCAGCAGACGAACAGGGGGCTCGGGTGAGCAGTTCTTC	CASRRTGGSGEQFF
TRBV10-2	-	TRBJ2-7	TGCGCCAGCAGTGAGTATGGCAGGGGCGAGCAGTACTTC	CASSEYGRGEQYF
TRBV6-4	-	TRBJ2-1	TGTGCCAGCAGTGACTCAGCGGGCTCCTACAATGAGCAGTTCTTC	CASSDSAGSYNEQFF
TRBV19	-	TRBJ2-1	TGTGCCAGTAGTATTGGGAGCTCCTACAATGAGCAGTTCTTC	CASSIGSSYNEQFF
TRBV5-4	-	TRBJ2-7	TGTGCCAGCAGCTTGGGCAGGGAGGACGAGCAGTACTTC	CASSLGREDEQYF
TRBV5-8	-	TRBJ2-1	TGTGCCAGCAGCATGGCCGGGAAAAAGATTGAGCAGTTCTTC	CASSMAGKKIEQFF
TRBV6-6	-	TRBJ2-5	TGTGCCGGCAGTTCCGACGGGGAGACCCAGTACTTC	CAGSSDGETQYF
TRBV27	-	TRBJ2-3	TGTGCCAGCAGTGTTACACGGGACTGGTCTTCCACAGATACGCAGTATTTT	CASSVTRDWSSTDTQYF
TRBV5-4	TRBD2	TRBJ2-7	TGTGCCAGCAGCGGGGGGAGGGGTCCCTCCTACGAGCAGTACTTC	CASSGGRGPSYEQYF
TRBV6-5	TRBD2	TRBJ2-7	TGTGCCAGCAGGCCGGGACTAGCCTTGGAGCAGTACTTC	CASRPGLALEQYF
TRBV19	TRBD1	TRBJ1-5	TGTGCCAGTACCTCGACAGGGTTCGATCAGCCCCAGCATTTT	CASTSTGFDQPQHF
TRBV27	-	TRBJ2-7	TGTGCCAGCAACGTCGGGACTCTCCCAGGGGAGCAGTACTTC	CASNVGTLPGEQYF
TRBV19	-	TRBJ2-3	TGTGCCAGTAGTATAGACGCGGGAAGGACGACAGATACGCAGTATTTT	CASSIDAGRTTDTQYF
TRBV10-2	-	TRBJ2-2	TGCGCCAGCTCAGGGGCACCGACCGGGGAGCTGTTTTTT	CASSGAPTGELFF
TRBV18	TRBD2	TRBJ2-4	TGTGCCAGCTCACCGACGGCTAGCGGAGTCAAAAACATTCAGTACTTC	CASSPTASGVKNIQYF
TRBV15	-	TRBJ1-5	TGTGCCACCAGCAGAGAAAGGGGGAGTCAGCCCCAGCATTTT	CATSRERGSQPQHF
TRBV7-9	-	TRBJ2-1	TGTGCCAGCAGCCTAGCCGATGAGCAGTTCTTC	CASSLADEQFF
TRBV5-6	-	TRBJ1-1	TGTGCCAGCAGCGCGGGGGGGCGTTGGGGCCTAGACACTGAAGCTTTCTTT	CASSAGGRWGLDTEAFF
TRBV6-1	-	TRBJ1-5	TGTGCCAGCAGTGATTGGCGGGGGGGGACACAGCCCCAGCATTTT	CASSDWRGGTQPQHF
TRBV5-1	TRBD1	TRBJ1-1	TGCGCCAGCAGCCCGGGGACAGGGATATCGAACACTGAAGCTTTCTTT	CASSPGTGISNTEAFF
TRBV28	-	TRBJ2-4	TGTGCCAGCAGTTTTGTAGCGCTTGAAGGCAAAAACATTCAGTACTTC	CASSFVALEGKNIQYF
TRBV9	TRBD1	TRBJ1-2	TGTGCCAGCAGCGTTGCGACAGGGTTCCTCAACTATGGCTACACCTTC	CASSVATGFLNYGYTF
TRBV18	-	TRBJ2-4	TGTGCCAGCTCACCGGGGGGTACGGCCAAAAACATTCAGTACTTC	CASSPGGTAKNIQYF
TRBV7-8	-	TRBJ2-1	TGTGCCAGCAGCTCCCGGTCTGAGCAGTTCTTC	CASSSRSEQFF
TRBV18	TRBD2	TRBJ2-1	TGTGCCAGCTCACTGCCGGGACTAGCGGACAATGAGCAGTTCTTC	CASSLPGLADNEQFF
TRBV15	-	TRBJ2-5	TGTGCCACCAGCAGAGACGCGGAGACCCAGTACTTC	CATSRDAETQYF
TRBV5-1	-	TRBJ2-3	TGCGCCAGCAGCTTAGGGGTAGATACGCAGTATTTT	CASSLGVDTQYF
TRBV9	TRBD2	TRBJ2-2	TGTGCCAGCAGCCCCCCCGGGGCCGGGGAGGGCGGGGAGCTGTTTTTT	CASSPPGAGEGGELFF
TRBV13	-	TRBJ2-3	TGTGCCAGCAGCGTTAGCGGAGCCTACACAGATACGCAGTATTTT	CASSVSGAYTDTQYF
TRBV6-5	TRBD1	TRBJ2-6	TGTGCCAGCAGTCCAGACAGGGAGGGGGCCAACGTCCTGACTTTC	CASSPDREGANVLTF
TRBV10-3	-	TRBJ2-1	TGTGCCATCAGCAAGACTAGTTCGAAAGACAATGAGCAGTTCTTC	CAISKTSSKDNEQFF
TRBV6-1	-	TRBJ1-5	TGTGCCAGCAGTGTCCGGGGGGGGTCTCTGGGTAGGAGCAATCAGCCCCAGCATTTT	CASSVRGGSLGRSNQPQHF
TRBV28	-	TRBJ2-1	TGTGCCAGCAGTCCACGACTGGTGTCCAACAATGAGCAGTTCTTC	CASSPRLVSNNEQFF
TRBV27	-	TRBJ1-5	TGTGCCAGCAGTTCTCTCAGGGCGAATCAGCCCCAGCATTTT	CASSSLRANQPQHF
TRBV9	-	TRBJ2-1	TGTGCCAGCAGCGGAAGACTAGGGGACTACAATGAGCAGTTCTTC	CASSGRLGDYNEQFF
TRBV11-2	TRBD2	TRBJ2-7	TGTGCCAGCAGCTTTGGACTAGCGGGAGGATCCGAGCAGTACTTC	CASSFGLAGGSEQYF
TRBV29-1	TRBD1	TRBJ2-2	TGCAGCGTTGGAAGACAGGGGTCCGGGGAGCTGTTTTTT	CSVGRQGSGELFF
TRBV6-1	TRBD1	TRBJ1-1	TGTGCCAGCAGTTATCAGACAGGGGAGACTGAAGCTTTCTTT	CASSYQTGETEAFF